What follows describes a single T cell receptor (beta chain). What it binds is unknown. These data come from a study of T cells in localized non-small cell lung cancer. Findings of the study overall: Those with higher blood T cell density had longer overall survival. Only one tumor region went through sequencing, so heterogeneity may still be there.

The method was immunoSEQ multiplex PCR; TCRdb's version includes in-frame clones alone and lacks a portion of them. The repertoire consists of over a thousand clones, with around 21% occurring once and the leading ten covering more than 15%. There are 14 residues in the CDR3. From germline, CDR1 is SQVTM and CDR2 ANQGSEA. V dropped 0 bases and J dropped 4; count of bases not matched to a gene: 5. The material was normal lung tissue next to the tumor, obtained before any cancer treatment. The sequence was collected from a woman aged 35-75 years with stage I lung adenocarcinoma. The V call is TRBV29-1, the J call TRBJ1-2; TRBD1 matches 7 bases. CDR3 bases: TGCAGCGTTGAAGATCGGTACAGGGGCTATGGCTACACCTTC. Its translation: CSVEDRYRGYGYTF.